The next 12 T cell receptor beta chains were all read from a single sample in a study of cytomegalovirus exposure and HLA in healthy donors. It was with 60 Vbeta and 13 Jbeta primers that the PCR ran. Assay used: immunoSEQ multiplex PCR; TCRdb lists only in-frame clones, some missing. The sample has 77,000 or so clones; less than 80% are singletons. Sequenced material: PBMCs. These receptor sequences come from a woman in her forties in good health and CMV-seronegative.

The J gene is TRBJ2-5, the V gene TRBV25-1; 8 nucleotides agree with TRBD1. Near its end, the DNA agrees better with TRBJ2-7, so the J call may be wrong. The CDR3 is made up of 12 amino acids. Germline loops: CDR1 MGHDK, CDR2 SYGVNS. The CDR3 sequence: CASSEDRDEQYF. DNA of the CDR3: TGTGCCAGCAGTGAGGACAGGGACGAGCAGTACTTC.

This sequence joins TRBV6-6 and TRBJ1-5; 7 bases fit TRBD1. The V gene's germline CDR1 is MNHNY and CDR2 SVGAGI (reference sequence). V lost 6 bases and J lost 5; bases outside the gene matches: 7. The CDR3 is made up of 14 amino acids. CDR3 sequence reads: CASSTGVGHQPQHF. In nucleotides, the CDR3 is TGTGCCAGCAGCACAGGGGTTGGACATCAGCCCCAGCATTTT.

V and J are TRBV27 and TRBJ2-5; D may be TRBD2 (6 bases). Between the trimmed V and J ends, which lost 2 bases and 2 bases, there was a span of 15 bases. The CDR3 length is 16 residues. The germline gives CDR1 MNHEY, CDR2 SMNVEV (reference sequence). CDR3 in DNA: TGTGCCAGCAGTTTAGGAATTTCGGGAGAGCAAGAGACCCAGTACTTC. Amino acid sequence: CASSLGISGEQETQYF.

This clone was counted between two and nine times. The chain links TRBV6-1 to TRBJ1-1; 9 nucleotides align to TRBD1. Germline CDR1 is MNHNS and CDR2 is SASEGT. The CDR3 is 14 amino acids. V dropped 1 base and J dropped 5; count of bases not matched to a gene: 2. The CDR3 loop reads CASSEGQGVTEAFF. The DNA of the CDR3 is TGTGCCAGCAGTGAAGGACAGGGGGTGACTGAAGCTTTCTTT.

This clone was found a few times. V gene TRBV7-8 combines with J gene TRBJ1-1; 9 nucleotides agree with TRBD1. CDR1 and CDR2 (germline): SGHVS, FQNEAQ. V lost 5 bases, J lost 1 base, and 5 bases stayed unmatched. CDR3 size: 15 residues. Here the CDR3 DNA reads TGTGCCAGCAGCAAATGGACAGGGGAGAACACTGAAGCTTTCTTT. Translating it yields CASSKWTGENTEAFF.

The genes are TRBV7-9 and TRBJ2-2; no definite D call. Germline-derived CDR1 and CDR2 are SEHNR and FQNEAQ (reference sequence). V gave up 5 bases and J gave up 0 bases, with 13 bases separating them. The length of the CDR3 is 16 residues. The CDR3 is CASSAPVQANTGELFF. CDR3 DNA sequence: TGTGCCAGCAGCGCCCCGGTGCAGGCGAACACCGGGGAGCTGTTTTTT.

This clone has only one observation. The chain uses TRBV28 and TRBJ1-4; 8 nucleotides agree with TRBD1. V lost 6 bases to trimming and J lost 7 bases; unmatched junction nucleotides: 10. Per germline, CDR1 MDHEN and CDR2 SYDVKM. This CDR3 is 15 amino acids long. The CDR3 protein is CASSRSGQGGEKLFF. The CDR3 DNA reads as TGTGCCAGCAGCCGAAGCGGACAGGGAGGTGAAAAACTGTTTTTT.

V gene TRBV5-4 combines with J gene TRBJ1-3; D is uncertain. V gave up 0 bases and J gave up 0 bases, with 10 bases separating them. Germline lookup yields CDR1 SGHNT and CDR2 YYREEE (reference sequence). This CDR3 comprises 16 residues. CDR3 DNA: TGTGCCAGCAGCTTGGGTGGCTTTAACTCTGGAAACACCATATATTTT. It specifies CASSLGGFNSGNTIYF.

The rearrangement links TRBV9 to TRBJ2-2; TRBD2 matches at 11 bases. J lost 7 bases, V lost 6 bases, and 8 bases had no gene match. This CDR3 contains 15 residues. Germline CDR1 SGDLS, CDR2 YYNGEE. The CDR3 loop reads CASKASGGQVGELFF. As DNA, the CDR3 is TGTGCCAGCAAGGCTAGCGGGGGGCAAGTCGGGGAGCTGTTTTTT. Full variable domain (rest looked up from reference TRBV9 and TRBJ2-2): DSGVTQTPKHLITATGQRVTLRCSPRSGDLSVYWYQQSLDQGLQFLIQYYNGEERAKGNILERFSAQQFPDLHSELNLSSLELGDSALYFCASKASGGQVGELFFGEGSRLTVL.

The rearrangement links TRBV6-1 to TRBJ2-5; 14 bases agree with TRBD2. The V segment lost 5 bases and the J segment 4 bases; nucleotides outside the gene matches: 3. There are 15 residues in the CDR3. Germline-derived CDR1 and CDR2 are MNHNS and SASEGT. CDR3 residues: CASSRGTSGGETQYF. CDR3 DNA sequence: TGTGCCAGCAGTAGGGGGACTAGCGGGGGAGAGACCCAGTACTTC.

V and J are TRBV6-5 and TRBJ1-5; 8 bases match TRBD1. J lost 6 bases, V lost 5 bases, and 3 bases had no gene match. The CDR3 has 13 amino acids. Per the germline V gene, CDR1 is MNHEY and CDR2 is SVGAGI. CDR3 loop: CASSKDRAQPQHF. The CDR3 nucleotides are TGTGCCAGCAGTAAGGACAGGGCTCAGCCCCAGCATTTT.

The rearrangement uses TRBV18 and TRBJ2-2; TRBD1 aligns across 7 bases. Per germline, CDR1 KGHSH and CDR2 LQKENI. There are 17 residues in the CDR3. With V trimmed by 6 bases and J by 4 bases, 14 bases remained unmatched. CDR3 amino acids: CASSNSRGTEGTGELFF. The CDR3 nucleotides read TGTGCCAGCTCTAATTCCAGGGGGACGGAAGGCACCGGGGAGCTGTTTTTT.